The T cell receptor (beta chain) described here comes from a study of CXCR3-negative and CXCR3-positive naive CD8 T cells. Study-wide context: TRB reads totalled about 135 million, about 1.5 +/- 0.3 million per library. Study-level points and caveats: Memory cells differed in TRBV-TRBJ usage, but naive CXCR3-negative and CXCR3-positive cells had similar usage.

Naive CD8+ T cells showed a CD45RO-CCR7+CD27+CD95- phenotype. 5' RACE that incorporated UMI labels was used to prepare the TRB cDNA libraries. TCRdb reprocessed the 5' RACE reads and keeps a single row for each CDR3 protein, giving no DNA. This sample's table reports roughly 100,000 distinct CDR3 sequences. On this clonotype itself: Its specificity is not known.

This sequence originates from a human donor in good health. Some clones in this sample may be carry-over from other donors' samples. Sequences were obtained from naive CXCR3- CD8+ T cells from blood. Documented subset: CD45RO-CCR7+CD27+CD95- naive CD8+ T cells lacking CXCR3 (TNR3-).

The CDR3 sequence: CASSHQTWDLPDTQYF. The chain carries TRBV6-2 or TRBV6-3 and TRBJ2-3; the TCRdb call, TRBD2, lacks DNA for checking. Germline assignment: CDR1 MNHEY and CDR2 SVGEGT. This CDR3 has 16 residues.